This T cell receptor (beta chain) was obtained from a study of blood T cell repertoires in COVID-19. About the study: COVID-19 samples, acute and convalescent, were from the United States, Italy and Spain. PBMCs, B-cell-depleted T cells, or T cells were the source of the cDNA or gDNA that made up the material.

Germline CDR1 reads SEHNR; CDR2 reads FQNEAQ (reference sequence). This CDR3 is built from 14 residues. Deletions cut 2 bases from V and 6 bases from J, with 13 bases between. In the authors' workflow: Reference gene primers were amplified, and this amplification served to estimate nucleated cell counts. Only in-frame clones appear in the TCRdb table, and some are missing; sequencing was by immunoSEQ multiplex PCR. V, J and clone size are those of that table, while D and trimming were read from the DNA. The profile shows 55,000 or so clones, 79% of them singletons. Material: peripheral blood. The TCR originated in a man in his sixties with acute or convalescent COVID-19. The chain combines TRBV7-9 with TRBJ1-1; the D gene is possibly TRBD1 (5 bases). CDR3 sequence (DNA): TGTGCCAGCAGCTTACCCAGGGAAGGGGCTGAAGCTTTCTTT. Its protein product is CASSLPREGAEAFF. Based on the CDR3 plus reference TRBV7-9 and TRBJ1-1, the full variable domain is DTGVSQNPRHKITKRGQNVTFRCDPISEHNRLYWYRQTLGQGPEFLTYFQNEAQLEKSRLLSDRFSAERPKGSFSTLEIQRTEQGDSAMYLCASSLPREGAEAFFGQGTRLTVV.